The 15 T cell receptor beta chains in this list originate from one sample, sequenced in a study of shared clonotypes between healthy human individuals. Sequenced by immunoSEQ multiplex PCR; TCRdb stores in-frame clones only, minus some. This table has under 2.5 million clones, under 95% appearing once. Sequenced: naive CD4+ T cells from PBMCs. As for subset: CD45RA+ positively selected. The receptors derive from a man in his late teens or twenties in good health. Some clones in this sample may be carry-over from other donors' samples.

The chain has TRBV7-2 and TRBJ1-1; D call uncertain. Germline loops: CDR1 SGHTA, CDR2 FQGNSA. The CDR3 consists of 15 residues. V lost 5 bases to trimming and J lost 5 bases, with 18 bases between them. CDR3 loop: CASSMDSPAWTEAFF. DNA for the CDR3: TGTGCCAGCAGCATGGACTCCCCCGCGTGGACTGAAGCTTTCTTT.

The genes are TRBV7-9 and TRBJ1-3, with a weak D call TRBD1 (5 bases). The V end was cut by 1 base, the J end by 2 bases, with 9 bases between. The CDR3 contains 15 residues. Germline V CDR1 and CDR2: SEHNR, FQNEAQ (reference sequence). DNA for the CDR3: TGTGCCAGCAGCTTAGGGGGGGAAACTGGAAACACCATATATTTT. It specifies CASSLGGETGNTIYF. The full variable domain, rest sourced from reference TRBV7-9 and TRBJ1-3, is DTGVSQNPRHKITKRGQNVTFRCDPISEHNRLYWYRQTLGQGPEFLTYFQNEAQLEKSRLLSDRFSAERPKGSFSTLEIQRTEQGDSAMYLCASSLGGETGNTIYFGEGSWLTVV.

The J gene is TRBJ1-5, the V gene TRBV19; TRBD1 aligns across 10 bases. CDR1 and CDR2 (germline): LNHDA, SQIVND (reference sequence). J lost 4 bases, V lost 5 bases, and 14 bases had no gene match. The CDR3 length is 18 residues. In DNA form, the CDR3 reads TGTGCCAGTAGTTATGCAGTTTACGACAGGGGGCTTAATCAGCCCCAGCATTTT. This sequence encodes CASSYAVYDRGLNQPQHF.

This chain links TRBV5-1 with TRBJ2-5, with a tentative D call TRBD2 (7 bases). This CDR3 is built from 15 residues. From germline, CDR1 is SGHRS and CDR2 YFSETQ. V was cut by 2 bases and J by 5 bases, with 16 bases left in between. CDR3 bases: TGCGCCAGCAGCTTTCTAACAGGGAGGGAGGAGACCCAGTACTTC. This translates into CASSFLTGREETQYF.

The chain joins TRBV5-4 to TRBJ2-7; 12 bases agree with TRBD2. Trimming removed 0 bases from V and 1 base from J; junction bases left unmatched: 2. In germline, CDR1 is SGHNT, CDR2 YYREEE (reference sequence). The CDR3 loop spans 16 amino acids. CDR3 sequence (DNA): TGTGCCAGCAGCTTGGGACTAGCGGGAGAGTCCTACGAGCAGTACTTC. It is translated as CASSLGLAGESYEQYF.

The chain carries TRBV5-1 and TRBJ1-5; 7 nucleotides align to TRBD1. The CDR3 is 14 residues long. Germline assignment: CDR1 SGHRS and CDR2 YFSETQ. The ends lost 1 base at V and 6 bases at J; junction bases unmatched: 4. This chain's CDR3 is CASSLTTGSQPQHF. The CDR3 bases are TGCGCCAGCAGCTTGACGACAGGGAGTCAGCCCCAGCATTTT.

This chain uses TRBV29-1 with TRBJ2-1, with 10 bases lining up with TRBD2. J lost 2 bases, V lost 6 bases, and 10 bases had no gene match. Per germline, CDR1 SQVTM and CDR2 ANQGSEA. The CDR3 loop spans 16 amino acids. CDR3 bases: TGCAGCGTCCTACATAGCGGGAGGAAAACCTACAATGAGCAGTTCTTC. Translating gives CSVLHSGRKTYNEQFF.

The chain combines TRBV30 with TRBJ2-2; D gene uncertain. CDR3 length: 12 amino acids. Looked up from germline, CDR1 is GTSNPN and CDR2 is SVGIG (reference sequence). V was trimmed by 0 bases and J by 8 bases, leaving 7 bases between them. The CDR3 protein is CAWSVVYGELFF. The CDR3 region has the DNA TGTGCCTGGAGTGTGGTTTATGGGGAGCTGTTTTTT.

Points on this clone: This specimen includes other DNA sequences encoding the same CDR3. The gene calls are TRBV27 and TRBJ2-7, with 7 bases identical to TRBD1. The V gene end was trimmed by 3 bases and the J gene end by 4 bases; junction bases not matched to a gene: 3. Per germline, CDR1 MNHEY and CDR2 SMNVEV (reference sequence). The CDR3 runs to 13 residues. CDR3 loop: CASSLTGPYEQYF. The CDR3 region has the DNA TGTGCCAGCAGTTTGACAGGGCCTTACGAGCAGTACTTC.

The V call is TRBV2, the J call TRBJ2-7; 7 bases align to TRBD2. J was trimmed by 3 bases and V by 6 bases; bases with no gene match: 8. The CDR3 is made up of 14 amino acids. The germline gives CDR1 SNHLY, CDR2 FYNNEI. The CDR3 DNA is TGTGCCAGCAGGGGGGAGGGCGGCTACTACGAGCAGTACTTC. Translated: CASRGEGGYYEQYF.

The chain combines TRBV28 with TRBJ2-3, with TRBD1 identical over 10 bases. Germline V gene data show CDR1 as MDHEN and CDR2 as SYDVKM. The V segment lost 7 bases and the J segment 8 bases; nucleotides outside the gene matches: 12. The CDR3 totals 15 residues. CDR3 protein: CASIDWTGGAGTQYF. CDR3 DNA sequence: TGTGCCAGCATCGATTGGACAGGGGGGGCAGGTACGCAGTATTTT.

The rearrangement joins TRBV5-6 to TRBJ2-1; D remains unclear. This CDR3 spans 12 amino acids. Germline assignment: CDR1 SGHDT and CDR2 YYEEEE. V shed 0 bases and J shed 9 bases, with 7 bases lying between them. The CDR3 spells CASSLEVGEQFF. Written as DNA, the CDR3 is TGTGCCAGCAGCTTGGAGGTAGGTGAGCAGTTCTTC.

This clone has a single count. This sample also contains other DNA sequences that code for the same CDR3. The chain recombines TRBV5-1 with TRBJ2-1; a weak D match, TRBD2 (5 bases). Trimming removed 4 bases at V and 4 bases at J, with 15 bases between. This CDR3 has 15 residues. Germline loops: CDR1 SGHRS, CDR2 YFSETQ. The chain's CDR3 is CASSLLGLAYNEQFF. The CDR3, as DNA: TGCGCCAGCAGCCTACTCGGACTGGCTTACAATGAGCAGTTCTTC.

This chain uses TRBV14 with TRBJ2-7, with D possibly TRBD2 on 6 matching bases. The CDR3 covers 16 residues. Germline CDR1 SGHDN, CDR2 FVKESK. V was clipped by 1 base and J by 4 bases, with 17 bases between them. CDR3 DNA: TGTGCCAGCAGCCAAGGTCTCCCTAGCGCAATATACGAGCAGTACTTC. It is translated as CASSQGLPSAIYEQYF. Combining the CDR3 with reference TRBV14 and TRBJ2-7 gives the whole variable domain EAGVTQFPSHSVIEKGQTVTLRCDPISGHDNLYWYRRVMGKEIKFLLHFVKESKQDESGMPNNRFLAERTGGTYSTLKVQPAELEDSGVYFCASSQGLPSAIYEQYFGPGTRLTVT.

The CDR3 spells CASSLEGPAYF. The CDR3 DNA reads TGTGCCAGCAGCTTAGAGGGCCCGGCGTACTTC. The V gene is TRBV7-9, the J gene TRBJ2-4; D is ambiguous. CDR1 and CDR2 from the germline V gene are SEHNR and FQNEAQ (reference sequence). The CDR3 has 11 amino acids. V lost 1 base and J lost 15, with 10 bases in between.